Shown below are 5 T cell receptor beta chains from a single sample sequenced in a study of a mutant IDH1 vaccine in newly diagnosed glioma. Assay used: immunoSEQ multiplex PCR; TCRdb lists only in-frame clones, some missing. Of approximately 24,000 clones in the sample, around 77% were seen once. Their antigens are not known. The time point was: week 11, during vaccination. Vaccinated patients received 300 ug of mutant IDH1 20-mer peptide per dose, with topical imiquimod. Source: PBMCs, taken from a glioma patient whose treatment included an IDH1 peptide vaccine. The receptors here all came from a woman aged 18 to 35 with glioma.

The V call is TRBV18, the J call TRBJ1-5; D is undetermined. Trimming removed 3 bases from V and 6 bases from J, with 9 bases in between. In germline, CDR1 is KGHSH, CDR2 LQKENI. This CDR3 contains 13 residues. The CDR3 region has the DNA TGTGCCAGCTCACCCGACTTGAGTCAGCCCCAGCATTTT. It yields the protein CASSPDLSQPQHF.

The chain uses TRBV4-2 and TRBJ2-1; tentative D call: TRBD2 (6 bases). The CDR3 is 17 amino acids. Trimming stripped 0 bases from V and 3 bases from J, with 15 bases between. The germline gives CDR1 LGHNA, CDR2 YNFKEQ. As DNA, the CDR3 is TGTGCCAGCAGCCAAGAGGGGCTCGGGGGAAACTACAATGAGCAGTTCTTC. Translating gives CASSQEGLGGNYNEQFF.

The rearrangement links TRBV6-6 to TRBJ1-2, with TRBD1 matching over 8 bases. The CDR3 is made up of 13 amino acids. The germline V gene has CDR1 MNHNY and CDR2 SVGAGI (reference sequence). The V and J ends lost 6 bases and 5 bases, in that order; junction bases with no gene match: 5. The CDR3 region is CASRPGQGYGYTF. CDR3 in DNA: TGTGCCAGCAGGCCCGGACAGGGATATGGCTACACCTTC.

This sequence joins TRBV10-3 and TRBJ2-7; TRBD1 matches at 9 bases. This CDR3 contains 15 residues. Trimming cost V 6 bases and J 5 bases; bases outside gene matches: 11. The germline V gene has CDR1 ENHRY and CDR2 SYGVKD. The CDR3 region is CAIRAGTGRANEQYF. The CDR3, as DNA: TGTGCCATCAGAGCAGGGACAGGGAGGGCGAACGAGCAGTACTTC.

The V and J genes are TRBV7-2 and TRBJ2-2, with 7 bases aligning to TRBD1. Germline loops: CDR1 SGHTA, CDR2 FQGNSA. V lost 1 base to trimming and J lost 8 bases; unmatched junction nucleotides: 13. The length of the CDR3 is 17 residues. DNA for the CDR3: TGTGCCAGCAGCTTAGAGGCGACGACAGGGCTCGGAGGGGAGCTGTTTTTT. Encoded protein: CASSLEATTGLGGELFF.